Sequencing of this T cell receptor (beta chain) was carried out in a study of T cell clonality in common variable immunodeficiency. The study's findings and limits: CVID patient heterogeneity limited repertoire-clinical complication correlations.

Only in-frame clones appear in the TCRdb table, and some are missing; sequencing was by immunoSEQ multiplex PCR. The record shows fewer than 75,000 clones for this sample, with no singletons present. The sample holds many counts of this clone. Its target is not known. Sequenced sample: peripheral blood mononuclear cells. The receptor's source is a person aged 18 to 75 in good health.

The CDR3 spells CASSLGTGGEQYF. Incomplete CDR3 DNA: TGTGCCAGCAGCCTCGGGACAGGGGGCGAG. The V call is TRBV7-6, the J call TRBJ2-7, with 11 bases fitting TRBD1. The CDR3 goes on 3 residues after the read ends, and that part is filled in from the germline J gene. The CDR3 has 13 amino acids. Germline-derived CDR1 and CDR2 are SGHVS and FNYEAQ. V shed 5 bases, J shed 6 bases, and the junction held 3 bases outside the gene matches.